The text below deals with one T cell receptor beta chain. The isolated RNA, all of it, was reverse transcribed, so expressed TCRB transcripts were what got sequenced. The protocol was immunoSEQ multiplex PCR, while the TCRdb copy is restricted to in-frame clones and leaves out a portion. The table includes under 400,000 clones, around 12% detected once. The CDR3 runs to 17 residues. Germline lookup yields CDR1 SGDLS and CDR2 YYNGEE. The V gene lost 0 bases and the J gene lost 0 bases, with 13 bases spanning the gap. These data belong to a study of beta chain features in type 1 diabetes. The gene calls are TRBV9 and TRBJ1-3; weak D call: TRBD1 (5 bases). The clonotype comes from a man younger than 35 in good health. The sequencing input was naive CD4+ T cells from blood. The CDR3 DNA follows: TGTGCCAGCAGCGTAGAACAGTTGGGGCCCTCTGGAAACACCATATATTTT. Protein sequence: CASSVEQLGPSGNTIYF.